The 3 T cell receptor beta chains presented below share a single source sample, sequenced in a study of neurological immune-mediated disorders. TCRdb re-called the 5' RACE reads with MiXCR, one entry per CDR3 protein. Seen here are fewer than 60,000 distinct CDR3 sequences, about 3.7% observed once, and the top ten hold 6.5% to 8%. Sequences were obtained from PBMCs. These TCRs come from a man aged 55 to 70 with multiple sclerosis.

This clonotype was counted at least ten times. The CDR3 protein is CAISSGQINEQYF. CDR3 DNA sequence: TGTGCCATCAGCTCCGGACAGATCAACGAGCAGTACTTC. The V and J genes are TRBV10-3 and TRBJ2-7, with D perhaps matching TRBD1 (6 bases). Germline CDR1 and CDR2: ENHRY and SYGVKD. The CDR3 runs to 13 residues. The V gene lost 6 bases and the J gene lost 5 bases, with 14 bases spanning the gap.

The chain carries TRBV20-1 and TRBJ2-7, with D unresolved. CDR1 and CDR2 (germline): DFQATT, SNEGSKA (reference sequence). The CDR3 loop spans 11 amino acids. With 6 bases removed from V and 2 bases from J, the gap between germline ends came to 8 bases. CDR3 sequence reads: CSATTTYEQYF. The DNA of the CDR3 is TGCAGTGCAACTACTACCTACGAGCAGTACTTC.

This clonotype was counted ten times or more. The chain recombines TRBV9 with TRBJ1-1; D gene uncertain. Germline-derived CDR1 and CDR2 are SGDLS and YYNGEE. The CDR3 runs to 14 residues. The V and J ends lost 4 bases and 4 bases respectively, with 14 bases between them. As DNA, the CDR3 is TGTGCCAGCAGCTTCCTAGACACTATCACTGAAGCTTTCTTT. It codes for CASSFLDTITEAFF.